This is a list of T cell receptor beta chains from one sample in a study of shared clonotypes between healthy human individuals. Some clones are missing from TCRdb's copy, which holds only in-frame ones; the method was immunoSEQ multiplex PCR. Of 2.3 million or so clones in the sample, approximately 93% were seen once. Sequences were obtained from naive CD4+ T cells from PBMCs. All receptors derive from a man in his late teens or twenties in good health. Some clones in this sample may be carry-over from other donors' samples. Each CDR3 is given with its conserved first and last residue. Each record gives: V gene, CDR3 protein.

v_gene: TRBV27; CDR3aa: CASSLTGLAQETQYF
v_gene: TRBV27; CDR3aa: CASSLGRNNVNTEAFF
v_gene: TRBV9; CDR3aa: CASSGGVSTEAFF
v_gene: TRBV5-4; CDR3aa: CASSLPGLAGGATGELFF
v_gene: TRBV18; CDR3aa: CASSPLTGASSRETQYF
v_gene: TRBV27; CDR3aa: CASSAVGETQYF
v_gene: TRBV9; CDR3aa: CASSVEITDTGELFF
v_gene: TRBV5-6; CDR3aa: CASSLVRTQNTEAFF
v_gene: TRBV18; CDR3aa: CASSPRQDYYGYTF
v_gene: TRBV7-3; CDR3aa: CASSFSGRGNEQFF
v_gene: TRBV20-1; CDR3aa: CSALRYEQYF
v_gene: TRBV5-1; CDR3aa: CASSPDRGSYNEQFF
v_gene: TRBV28; CDR3aa: CASSSQRTPYWEQYF
v_gene: TRBV7-3; CDR3aa: CASSPDRSSDTQYF
v_gene: TRBV21-1; CDR3aa: CASLQQVRRVLAGGGGNEQFF
v_gene: TRBV28; CDR3aa: CASTPGQYEQYF
v_gene: TRBV7-9; CDR3aa: CASSSYRDRGPAEAFF
v_gene: TRBV9; CDR3aa: CASSEGGRAPYEQYF
v_gene: TRBV5-1; CDR3aa: CASSFSGSEETQYF
v_gene: TRBV6-6; CDR3aa: CASSSSSGRPLIF
v_gene: TRBV7-2; CDR3aa: CASSLFRGHNEQFF
v_gene: TRBV29-1; CDR3aa: CSVEVRGQGSNEQFF
v_gene: TRBV5-5; CDR3aa: CASSFLPAGGPGELFF
v_gene: TRBV7-2; CDR3aa: CASSGRDRPDTQYF
v_gene: TRBV5-1; CDR3aa: CASSLESSGQETQYF
v_gene: TRBV12-1; CDR3aa: CASSFLTPGGCKENEKLFF
v_gene: TRBV7-9; CDR3aa: CASSLYPRGRPQETQYF
v_gene: TRBV7-9; CDR3aa: CASSLGVIAGGEETQYF
v_gene: TRBV30; CDR3aa: CAWSYAALNQPQHF
v_gene: TRBV7-9; CDR3aa: CASSSGDRHLFF
v_gene: TRBV29-1; CDR3aa: CSDIGRGETQYF
v_gene: TRBV11-2; CDR3aa: CASSLGGGAETQYF
v_gene: TRBV28; CDR3aa: CASSLYREGETQYF
v_gene: TRBV11-2; CDR3aa: CASSVSSGTQYF
v_gene: TRBV5-4; CDR3aa: CASSPLQGDRGSYGYTF
v_gene: TRBV6-5; CDR3aa: CASSYSGSSYEQYF
v_gene: TRBV6-5; CDR3aa: CASSRLAGFSYEQYF
v_gene: TRBV7-9; CDR3aa: CASSQGTGRREQYF
v_gene: TRBV5-1; CDR3aa: CASSISRSGANVLTF
v_gene: TRBV6-6; CDR3aa: CASSYGGEQYF
v_gene: TRBV7-2; CDR3aa: CASSLARPGTEAFF
v_gene: TRBV7-9; CDR3aa: CASSSLLPGPQHF
v_gene: TRBV5-4; CDR3aa: CASSFSPLVQETQYF
v_gene: TRBV30; CDR3aa: CAWSRQMRGTEAFF
v_gene: TRBV5-1; CDR3aa: CASSLRSDRSYEQYF
v_gene: TRBV4-1; CDR3aa: CASSQAVGISYEQYF
v_gene: TRBV6-4; CDR3aa: CASRDSLRGGYTF
v_gene: TRBV28; CDR3aa: CASSPKIERTYEQYF
v_gene: TRBV27; CDR3aa: CASSPRDNNQPQHF
v_gene: TRBV5-4; CDR3aa: CAIGHENTEAFF
v_gene: TRBV27; CDR3aa: CASRLGVDYGYTF
v_gene: TRBV7-2; CDR3aa: CASSSRDSHAAQYF
v_gene: TRBV5-1; CDR3aa: CASTSAPSGGELFF
v_gene: TRBV5-4; CDR3aa: CASSLGGGRDTGELFF
v_gene: TRBV4-2; CDR3aa: CASSQDGDSYQETQYF